This T cell receptor beta chain was captured in a study of blood T cell repertoires in COVID-19. Study at large: Italy, Spain and the United States were the sources of the convalescent and acute COVID-19 samples. Sources were T cells, B-cell-depleted T cells, or PBMCs; the material itself was cDNA or gDNA.

CDR1 and CDR2 from the germline V gene are SGHTA and FQGTGA. There are 15 residues in the CDR3. V shed 5 bases, J shed 3 bases, and the junction held 5 bases outside the gene matches. Original methodology: Reference gene primer amplification yielded estimated nucleated cell counts. This table comes from immunoSEQ multiplex PCR, and its TCRdb copy is limited to in-frame clones, with some not included. The DNA was the basis for D and trimming; V, J and clone size are from that table. The data contain roughly 410,000 clones, about nine tenths of them singletons. Seattle patients were enrolled while actively infected and followed longitudinally.

The V gene is TRBV7-3, the J gene TRBJ2-5; TRBD2 aligns across 11 bases. The sample comprised peripheral blood. The clonotype was recovered from a woman aged 40 to 50 with COVID-19, enrolled during active disease. The CDR3, as DNA: TGTGCCAGCAGCCCGATGGGACTAGCGGAAGAGACCCAGTACTTC. It specifies CASSPMGLAEETQYF.